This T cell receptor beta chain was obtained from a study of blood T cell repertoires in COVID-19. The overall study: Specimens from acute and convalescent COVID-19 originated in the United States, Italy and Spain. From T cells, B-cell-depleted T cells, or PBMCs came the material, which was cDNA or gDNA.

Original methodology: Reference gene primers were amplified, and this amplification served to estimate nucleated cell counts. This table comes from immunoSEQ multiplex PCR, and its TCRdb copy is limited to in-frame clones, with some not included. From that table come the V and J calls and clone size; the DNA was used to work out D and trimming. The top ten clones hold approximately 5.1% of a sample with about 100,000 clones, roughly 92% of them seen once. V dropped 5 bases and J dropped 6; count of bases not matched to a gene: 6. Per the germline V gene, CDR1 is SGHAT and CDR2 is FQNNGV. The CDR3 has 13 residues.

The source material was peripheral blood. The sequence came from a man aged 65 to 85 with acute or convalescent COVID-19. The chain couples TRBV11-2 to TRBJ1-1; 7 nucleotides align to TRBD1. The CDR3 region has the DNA TGTGCCAGCAGCCAAGACAGGGACGCTGAAGCTTTCTTT. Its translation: CASSQDRDAEAFF.